The present TCR beta chain was sequenced within a study of identical twins. A note on this clonotype: Its antigen is still unknown.

TCRdb recomputed calls from the 5' RACE reads with MiXCR, one row per CDR3 protein. The table lists hundreds of thousands of distinct CDR3 sequences, 24% of them singletons, with 2.9% in the top ten. Germline CDR1 reads SGDLS; CDR2 reads YYNGEE. There are 15 residues in the CDR3. V was clipped by 4 bases and J by 3 bases, with 15 bases between them. Study outcomes and limitations: Cord blood beta clonotypes present at high abundance carried fewer insertions; no such pattern appeared in memory repertoires.

These same data were also listed under a study on T cells expressing NK-cell markers. According to that study: In 5 to 7 donors, dominant NKG2C+ clonotypes were roughly 1.0-7.0% of CD8+ T cells.

Sequenced: CD4+ T cells sorted from blood. The gene calls are TRBV9 and TRBJ2-3; D might be TRBD1 or TRBD2, each matching 5 bases. This receptor was taken from a woman under 30 in good health. CDR3 sequence reads: CASSPSRWGTDTQYF. CDR3 sequence (DNA): TGTGCCAGCAGCCCTAGCCGGTGGGGGACAGATACGCAGTATTTT.